This TCR beta chain was observed in a study of vaccination and CD4 T cells after COVID-19. Study details: Convalescent individuals exhibited SARS-CoV-2 positivity on nasal swab PCR, with fewer than ten mild and one severe presentation. Every culture used as a control got a CEFX pool, an HIV-1 Nef pool, or no peptide.

The V gene lost 5 bases and the J gene lost 1 base, with 11 bases spanning the gap. CDR1 SEHNR and CDR2 FQNEAQ come from the germline V gene (reference sequence). The CDR3 contains 14 residues. Oncomine TCR Beta short-read sequencing was applied to DNA from cultured CD4+ T cells. DNA came from CD4+ T cells after culture. Using its own MiXCR run on the PCR reads, TCRdb lists one record per CDR3 protein. The sample holds around 20,000 distinct CDR3 sequences, roughly 46% seen once. Treatment indicated: approximately nine-day PBMC culture with coronavirus spike peptide pools or control peptides (ViraFEST assay). On this clonotype: The antigen is unknown.

The receptor's source is a human donor who had recovered from COVID-19. This specimen consisted of CD4+ T cells from blood, cultured in vitro, obtained before SARS-CoV-2 vaccination. The V call is TRBV7-9, the J call TRBJ1-1; D may be TRBD1 (6 bases). The CDR3 DNA is TGTGCCAGCAGCGCTACAGGGCAGAACACTGAAGCTTTCTTT. Its protein is CASSATGQNTEAFF.